One and the same sample provided the 18 T cell receptor beta chains below, sequenced in a study of PD-L1 blockade in urothelial cancer. The time point is: pretreatment peripheral blood. Sequencing was performed with immunoSEQ multiplex PCR; in TCRdb, only in-frame clones are kept and a portion is missing. The sample gives more than 75,000 clones, around 83% of which show up once; 2% to 2.5% is in the top ten. The sequencing used PBMCs, collected around atezolizumab (anti-PD-L1) treatment. The receptors were gathered from a man aged 55 to 70 with urothelial cancer.

This CDR3 reads CASGLVTGQGYNEQFF. The CDR3 bases are TGTGCTAGTGGTTTGGTAACCGGGCAGGGCTACAATGAGCAGTTCTTC. The chain employs TRBV12-5 and TRBJ2-1, with D possibly matching TRBD1 (5 bases). Germline-derived CDR1 and CDR2 are LGHNT and FRNRAP. The V end lost 0 bases, the J end lost 3 bases, and 12 bases lay between the germline ends. The CDR3 totals 16 residues.

The chain couples TRBV28 to TRBJ2-5; 11 nucleotides match TRBD2. CDR1 and CDR2 (germline): MDHEN, SYDVKM. CDR3 size: 16 residues. V was clipped by 6 bases and J by 4 bases; unmatched bases: 10. CDR3 in amino acids: CASRSPTSGAGETQYF. The CDR3 region has the DNA TGTGCCAGCAGGTCCCCGACTAGCGGGGCGGGAGAGACCCAGTACTTC.

Only a few counts were recorded for this clone. V usage is TRBV9 and J usage is TRBJ2-7; 9 bases align to TRBD1. CDR1 SGDLS and CDR2 YYNGEE come from the germline V gene. Trimming at V came to 0 bases and at J to 5 bases, leaving 6 bases not matched to a gene. The length of the CDR3 is 15 residues. CDR3 loop: CASSVAGQGFHEQYF. The CDR3 region has the DNA TGTGCCAGCAGCGTAGCGGGACAGGGCTTCCACGAGCAGTACTTC.

The V gene is TRBV7-9, the J gene TRBJ2-3; TRBD2 matches 10 bases. The germline CDR1 and CDR2 sequences are SEHNR and FQNEAQ (reference sequence). The CDR3 runs to 17 residues. With V trimmed by 1 base and J by 0 bases, 4 bases remained unmatched. The CDR3 is CASSLGETSGSTDTQYF. DNA of the CDR3: TGTGCCAGCAGCTTAGGCGAGACTAGCGGGAGCACAGATACGCAGTATTTT.

The rearrangement links TRBV4-3 to TRBJ2-1; no clear D gene. V gave up 0 bases and J gave up 5 bases, with 8 bases separating them. Germline-derived CDR1 and CDR2 are LGHNA and YSLEER. The CDR3 consists of 14 residues. The CDR3: CASSQDLFDNEQFF. In DNA form, the CDR3 reads TGCGCCAGCAGCCAAGACTTGTTCGACAATGAGCAGTTCTTC.

V is TRBV19 and J is TRBJ1-6; maybe TRBD1 (5 bases). Germline V lookup: CDR1 LNHDA, CDR2 SQIVND (reference sequence). The CDR3 extends over 14 amino acids. Trimming removed 3 bases at V and 9 bases at J, with 12 bases between. This chain's CDR3 is CASSISGLSSPLHF. The CDR3 nucleotides are TGTGCCAGTAGTATTTCAGGGTTGAGTTCACCCCTCCACTTT.

This chain uses TRBV11-2 with TRBJ1-6; 9 nucleotides align to TRBD1. The CDR3 has 15 residues. The trim removed 4 bases at V and 7 bases at J, leaving 5 bases unmatched. Looked up from germline, CDR1 is SGHAT and CDR2 is FQNNGV. The CDR3 DNA is TGTGCCAGCAGCTCATACAGGGGGCGAAATTCACCCCTCCACTTT. Translating it yields CASSSYRGRNSPLHF.

The chain combines TRBV11-2 with TRBJ1-1, with D perhaps matching TRBD1 (5 bases). The CDR3 contains 14 residues. Per germline, CDR1 SGHAT and CDR2 FQNNGV. Trimming stripped 5 bases from V and 10 bases from J, with 20 bases between. CDR3 coding DNA: TGTGCCAGCAGCCTAGGACCCGGGACTCTAAGAGCTTTCTTT. Translated: CASSLGPGTLRAFF.

The chain couples TRBV5-1 to TRBJ1-4, with D maybe TRBD1 (5 bases). The germline V gene has CDR1 SGHRS and CDR2 YFSETQ. Trimming took 0 bases from V and 1 from J, leaving 7 bases between them. The CDR3 is 15 amino acids. The CDR3 DNA sequence: TGCGCCAGCAGCTTGGTCCAGGGAACTAATGAAAAACTGTTTTTT. Its protein product is CASSLVQGTNEKLFF. Complete variable domain (other parts from reference TRBV5-1 and TRBJ1-4): KAGVTQTPRYLIKTRGQQVTLSCSPISGHRSVSWYQQTPGQGLQFLFEYFSETQRNKGNFPGRFSGRQFSNSRSEMNVSTLELGDSALYLCASSLVQGTNEKLFFGSGTQLSVL.

The genes are TRBV19 and TRBJ2-2; D might be TRBD1 (5 bases). CDR3 size: 14 residues. Germline V gives CDR1 LNHDA, CDR2 SQIVND (reference sequence). The V end lost 6 bases, the J end lost 5 bases, and 13 bases lay between the germline ends. CDR3 protein: CASRGQAATGELFF. Here the CDR3 DNA reads TGTGCCAGTAGGGGGCAGGCGGCGACCGGGGAGCTGTTTTTT.

The rearrangement links TRBV19 to TRBJ1-2; TRBD1 aligns across 12 bases. With 7 bases clipped from V and 4 bases from J, the junction kept 4 bases outside the gene matches. This CDR3 has 14 amino acids. Germline CDR1 and CDR2: LNHDA and SQIVND (reference sequence). For the CDR3, the DNA is TGTGCCAGTACCCCGGGACAGGGGGCCTATGGCTACACCTTC. Translation gives CASTPGQGAYGYTF.

The genes are TRBV4-1 and TRBJ2-6; 8 bases fit TRBD2. The CDR3 runs to 18 residues. V lost 4 bases to trimming and J lost 1 base; unmatched junction nucleotides: 9. The germline CDR1 and CDR2 sequences are MGHRA and YSYEKL. The CDR3 is CASSRGAGGRSGANVLTF. The CDR3 DNA follows: TGCGCCAGCAGCCGGGGCGCGGGAGGAAGATCTGGGGCCAACGTCCTGACTTTC.

The chain has TRBV6-1 and TRBJ2-7; 7 bases are a match to TRBD1. J gave up 4 bases and V 3 bases, and 6 bases lay outside the gene matches. Germline CDR1 MNHNS, CDR2 SASEGT. The CDR3 runs to 14 residues. The CDR3 loop reads CASSEGRDRYEQYF. CDR3 bases: TGTGCCAGCAGTGAGGGCCGGGACAGATACGAGCAGTACTTC.

The count of this clone is one. The V call is TRBV6-5, the J call TRBJ1-6; 10 bases are shared with TRBD1. Germline lookup yields CDR1 MNHEY and CDR2 SVGAGI. Trimming took 2 bases from V and 9 from J; bases not matched to a gene: 4. The CDR3 consists of 15 residues. The CDR3 is CASSYAGTGVSPLHF. CDR3 coding DNA: TGTGCCAGCAGTTACGCGGGGACAGGGGTTTCACCCCTCCACTTT.

The chain is built from TRBV18 and TRBJ1-4; 8 nucleotides line up with TRBD1. With V trimmed by 2 bases and J by 4 bases, 6 bases remained unmatched. Germline-derived CDR1 and CDR2 are KGHSH and LQKENI. This CDR3 comprises 16 residues. The DNA of the CDR3 is TGTGCCAGCTCACCAGGACAGGGCCGGAATAATGAAAAACTGTTTTTT. Translating gives CASSPGQGRNNEKLFF. The full variable domain, completed using reference TRBV18 and TRBJ1-4, is NAGVMQNPRHLVRRRGQEARLRCSPMKGHSHVYWYRQLPEEGLKFMVYLQKENIIDESGMPKERFSAEFPKEGPSILRIQQVVRGDSAAYFCASSPGQGRNNEKLFFGSGTQLSVL.

This clone was seen once. The chain links TRBV6-5 to TRBJ2-7; TRBD2 aligns across 9 bases. This CDR3 comprises 15 residues. V gave up 6 bases and J gave up 7 bases; unmatched junction bases: 13. From germline, CDR1 is MNHEY and CDR2 SVGAGI. The CDR3 DNA reads TGTGCCAGCAGGTTAGCGGGAGAGACCTACGGAGAGCAGTACTTC. Translation gives CASRLAGETYGEQYF.

The rearrangement uses TRBV4-3 and TRBJ1-1; D call uncertain. CDR1 and CDR2 from the germline V gene are LGHNA and YSLEER. CDR3 length: 13 amino acids. With 1 base removed from V and 5 bases from J, the gap between germline ends came to 8 bases. CDR3 sequence reads: CASSQVRGTEAFF. CDR3 in DNA: TGCGCCAGCAGCCAAGTAAGAGGGACTGAAGCTTTCTTT.

This rearrangement joins TRBV7-9 to TRBJ2-1, with TRBD1 matching 7 bases. CDR1 is SEHNR, CDR2 FQNEAQ, per germline (reference sequence). Trimming took 8 bases from V and 0 from J; bases not matched to a gene: 7. The CDR3 covers 15 residues. DNA for the CDR3: TGTGCCAGCGTAAACAGGGGTGGCTCCTACAATGAGCAGTTCTTC. Amino acids: CASVNRGGSYNEQFF.